Listed below are T cell receptor beta chains from one sample, sequenced in a study of T cells in Graves' hyperthyroidism and ophthalmopathy. Via MiXCR, TCRdb re-called the multiplex PCR reads, giving one row per CDR3 protein. The sample records about 270,000 distinct CDR3 sequences, less than 30% being singletons. The sample consisted of blood. Every receptor here comes from a man in his forties with Graves' hyperthyroidism that later progressed to Graves' ophthalmopathy. Each CDR3 is given with its conserved first and last residue. A D gene is named only where the DNA matches it firmly. Clone size is stated in some rows and not others, as once, few, many or a class when expanded.

d_call	v_call	j_call	clone_size	cdr3_length	cdr3_nt	cdr3_aa
-	TRBV6-5	TRBJ2-2	many	16	TGTGCCAGCAGTCCATACGACGGCCGTGCTCGAAGAGAGCTGTTTTTT	CASSPYDGRARRELFF
-	TRBV15	TRBJ1-1	many	14	TGTGCCACCAGCAGAGTTGGAAGGGACACTGAAGCTTTCTTT	CATSRVGRDTEAFF
-	TRBV12-3/TRBV12-4	TRBJ2-7	few	15	TGTGCCTCCAGGGGGGGAGCGGGTCTACCCTACGAGCAGTACTTC	CASRGGAGLPYEQYF
TRBD1	TRBV2	TRBJ1-3	many	15	TGTGCCAGCCACTCACAGGGGGCGCCTGGAAACACCATATATTTT	CASHSQGAPGNTIYF
-	TRBV12-3/TRBV12-4	TRBJ2-5	-	13	TGTGCCAGCAGCGCCGATCATCAAGAGACCCAGTACTTC	CASSADHQETQYF
TRBD2	TRBV12-3/TRBV12-4	TRBJ2-5	-	15	TGTGCCAGCAGTCCAGGGACTAGCGGGAGCAAGACCCAGTACTTC	CASSPGTSGSKTQYF
TRBD2	TRBV6-1	TRBJ2-7	many	14	TGTGCCAGCAGCCTAGCGGGGTCCGGCTACGAGCAGTACTTC	CASSLAGSGYEQYF
-	TRBV12-3/TRBV12-4	TRBJ2-1	many	14	TGTGCCAGCAGTTTGACAGTCACCTACAATGAGCAGTTCTTC	CASSLTVTYNEQFF
-	TRBV6-2/TRBV6-3	TRBJ1-5	-	13	TGTGCCAGCACCAAATATAGCAATCAGCCCCAGCATTTT	CASTKYSNQPQHF
-	TRBV19	TRBJ2-5	-	12	TGTGCCAGTACCAACGGCGGGAAGACCCAGTACTTC	CASTNGGKTQYF
-	TRBV10-3	TRBJ1-1	many	13	TGTGCCGCAAAACAGGGTCTTGACACTGAAGCTTTCTTT	CAAKQGLDTEAFF
-	TRBV6-1	TRBJ1-2	many	15	TGTGCCAGCAGTGAAGAAAGACAGTCTCACTATGGCTACACCTTC	CASSEERQSHYGYTF
TRBD1	TRBV19	TRBJ1-3	many	15	TGTGCCACCCGTCGGGGACAGAGCTCTGGAAACACCATATATTTT	CATRRGQSSGNTIYF
TRBD2	TRBV4-1	TRBJ2-7	many	15	TGCGCCAGCAGCCAAGGGGTAGCGGGAGGGTACGAGCAGTACTTC	CASSQGVAGGYEQYF
-	TRBV5-1	TRBJ2-5	-	13	TGCGCCAGCAGCGCAGGGGTCGGGGAGACCCAGTACTTC	CASSAGVGETQYF
-	TRBV6-2/TRBV6-3	TRBJ2-4	-	12	TGTGCCAGCAGTTACACAGTGGACATTCAGTACTTC	CASSYTVDIQYF
-	TRBV12-3/TRBV12-4	TRBJ1-2	-	12	TGTGCCAGCAGTTTAACGGGGAAAGGCTACACCTTC	CASSLTGKGYTF
-	TRBV5-1	TRBJ1-5	many	13	TGCGCCAGCAGAGGTTCAGAGAATCAGCCCCAGCATTTT	CASRGSENQPQHF
-	TRBV20-1	TRBJ1-2	-	12	TGCAGTGCGGCGACAGAGCCTGCTGGCTACACCTTC	CSAATEPAGYTF
-	TRBV20-1	TRBJ1-1	many	13	TGCAGTGCTAGAGAGCAGGGGAACACTGAAGCTTTCTTT	CSAREQGNTEAFF
TRBD1	TRBV2	TRBJ1-1	many	14	TGTGCCAGCACCGGACAGGGGTTGTCGTCTGAAGCTTTCTTT	CASTGQGLSSEAFF
-	TRBV9	TRBJ2-3	many	13	TGTGCCAGCAGCGTAGCGAGCGCAGATACGCAGTATTTT	CASSVASADTQYF
-	TRBV14	TRBJ1-3	-	15	TGTGCCAGCAGCCCATCGACAGAGAGAGGAAACACCATATATTTT	CASSPSTERGNTIYF
TRBD2	TRBV3-1	TRBJ2-7	-	15	TGTGCCAGCAGCCCCACTAGCGGGAGTGTGATCGAGCAGTACTTC	CASSPTSGSVIEQYF
-	TRBV3-1	TRBJ1-5	few	14	TGTGCCAGCAGCCAAGAGCTAGTAGGGCAGCCCCAGCATTTT	CASSQELVGQPQHF
-	TRBV30	TRBJ1-6	many	13	TGTGCCTGCAGCAGCTCCTATAATTCACCCCTCCACTTT	CACSSSYNSPLHF
-	TRBV4-1	TRBJ2-2	few	20	TGCGCCAGCAGCCAGAGCCGAGTCGCCGGGATAGGACTCCCCACCGGGGAGCTGTTTTTT	CASSQSRVAGIGLPTGELFF
-	TRBV28	TRBJ1-1	-	14	TGTGCCAGCAGTTCCCAGAACCTTAACACTGAAGCTTTCTTT	CASSSQNLNTEAFF
-	TRBV30	TRBJ1-2	many	13	TGTGCCTGGAGGCCGGACCTTGACTATGGCTACACCTTC	CAWRPDLDYGYTF
-	TRBV9	TRBJ1-2	-	16	TGTGCCAGCAGCCTTCGCGGGGCAGGGGATCCGTCTGGCTACACCTTC	CASSLRGAGDPSGYTF
TRBD1	TRBV7-2	TRBJ1-1	-	13	TGTGCCAGCCAACCGGACAGGGGCACTGAAGCTTTCTTT	CASQPDRGTEAFF